The 25 T cell receptor beta chains given below trace back to one sample, sequenced in a study of identifying expanded T cells in peripheral blood. Libraries were prepared by immunoSEQ multiplex PCR; TCRdb keeps only in-frame clonotypes and omits some of them. In the table there are about 78,000 clones, about 83% of which are singletons. The sample consisted of blood. The origin of the receptors is a person aged 18-70 years in good health.

The chain uses TRBV6-6 and TRBJ1-5, with D possibly matching TRBD1 (6 bases). Trimming stripped 5 bases from V and 5 bases from J, with 19 bases between. The CDR3 covers 16 residues. CDR1 and CDR2 from the germline V gene are MNHNY and SVGAGI (reference sequence). This CDR3 is CASSPHDRTSYQPQHF. The CDR3 coding sequence is TGTGCCAGCAGTCCCCATGACAGGACATCGTATCAGCCCCAGCATTTT.

V gene TRBV18 combines with J gene TRBJ2-5; D possibly corresponds to TRBD2 (5 bases). Between the trimmed V and J ends, which lost 6 bases and 0 bases, there was a span of 14 bases. Germline V CDR1 and CDR2: KGHSH, LQKENI. This CDR3 contains 15 residues. The DNA for the CDR3 is TGTGCCAGCTCTTTCCTCGAAGCGGACCAAGAGACCCAGTACTTC. Translated, it gives CASSFLEADQETQYF.

The chain carries TRBV5-5 and TRBJ1-4; 7 bases match TRBD1. CDR3 length equals 16 residues. Germline trimming cut 4 bases from V and 0 bases from J; bases unmatched to any gene: 6. CDR1 and CDR2 from the germline V gene are SGHKS and YYEKEE (reference sequence). The CDR3 is CASSPGQLATNEKLFF. CDR3 DNA: TGTGCCAGCAGCCCGGGACAGCTTGCAACTAATGAAAAACTGTTTTTT.

The V gene is TRBV5-1, the J gene TRBJ2-6; D unresolved. The V gene lost 0 bases and the J gene lost 2 bases, with 9 bases spanning the gap. Germline values: CDR1 SGHRS, CDR2 YFSETQ. The CDR3 consists of 16 residues. The DNA of the CDR3 is TGCGCCAGCAGCTTGGACAGTTCCCCTGGGGCCAACGTCCTGACTTTC. This encodes CASSLDSSPGANVLTF.

This CDR3 is CASSLGGPGGYNEQFF. CDR3 sequence (DNA): TGTGCCAGCAGCTTAGGGGGGCCAGGGGGCTACAATGAGCAGTTCTTC. The J gene is TRBJ2-1, the V gene TRBV11-3; 7 bases map to TRBD1. Per germline, CDR1 SGHNT and CDR2 YENEEA. J lost 3 bases, V lost 1 base, and 6 bases had no gene match. There are 16 residues in the CDR3.

V is TRBV6-1 and J is TRBJ2-5; 10 bases are shared with TRBD1. This CDR3 spans 15 amino acids. In germline, CDR1 is MNHNS, CDR2 SASEGT. The ends lost 5 bases at V and 4 bases at J; junction bases unmatched: 7. The CDR3 DNA reads TGTGCCAGCAGTTGGGACAGGGGAAGTGGAGAGACCCAGTACTTC. It is translated as CASSWDRGSGETQYF.

The V call is TRBV29-1, the J call TRBJ1-5; 7 bases line up with TRBD1. This CDR3 spans 13 amino acids. CDR1 and CDR2 from the germline V gene are SQVTM and ANQGSEA. J gave up 5 bases and V 6 bases, and 7 bases lay outside the gene matches. The CDR3 loop is CSVRTGVDQPQHF. The CDR3 coding sequence is TGCAGCGTCCGTACAGGGGTAGATCAGCCCCAGCATTTT.

The genes are TRBV5-4 and TRBJ2-7; D gene ambiguous. The V end was cut by 1 base, the J end by 4 bases, with 6 bases between. Germline CDR1 reads SGHNT; CDR2 reads YYREEE (reference sequence). This CDR3 comprises 12 residues. In DNA form, the CDR3 reads TGTGCCAGCAGCTTGCATAATTACGAGCAGTACTTC. It codes for CASSLHNYEQYF.

The V gene is TRBV19, the J gene TRBJ1-4; D gene uncertain. Per germline, CDR1 LNHDA and CDR2 SQIVND (reference sequence). CDR3 size: 11 residues. Trimming took 6 bases from V and 11 from J, leaving 10 bases between them. This CDR3 is CASRLGDKLFF. In DNA form, the CDR3 reads TGTGCCAGTAGGCTGGGCGATAAACTGTTTTTT.

This clone was found a few times. The gene calls are TRBV6-1 and TRBJ1-1; D gene ambiguous. Trimming removed 1 base from V and 1 base from J, with 7 bases in between. CDR3 size: 14 residues. Germline CDR1 and CDR2: MNHNS and SASEGT. The CDR3 nucleotides are TGTGCCAGCAGTGAAGTCGGCTGGAACACTGAAGCTTTCTTT. This translates into CASSEVGWNTEAFF.

The chain combines TRBV6-5 with TRBJ2-7; D not resolved. V lost 6 bases and J lost 6, with 18 bases in between. Germline CDR1 is MNHEY and CDR2 is SVGAGI. The CDR3 is 14 residues long. The CDR3 region is CASRTPGYPAEQYF. As DNA, the CDR3 is TGTGCCAGCAGGACCCCCGGCTACCCGGCCGAGCAGTACTTC.

The V gene is TRBV13, the J gene TRBJ2-7, with 7 bases that match TRBD2. Germline CDR1 PRHDT, CDR2 FYEKMQ (reference sequence). This CDR3 is 16 amino acids long. V dropped 2 bases and J dropped 2; count of bases not matched to a gene: 9. In DNA form, the CDR3 reads TGTGCCAGCAGCTTATCACCTAGCGGAGAGGCCTACGAGCAGTACTTC. This translates into CASSLSPSGEAYEQYF. Together with reference TRBV13 and TRBJ2-7, the CDR3 gives the full variable domain: AAGVIQSPRHLIKEKRETATLKCYPIPRHDTVYWYQQGPGQDPQFLISFYEKMQSDKGSIPDRFSAQQFSDYHSELNMSSLELGDSALYFCASSLSPSGEAYEQYFGPGTRLTVT.

The V and J genes are TRBV29-1 and TRBJ2-5; 7 nucleotides align to TRBD2. The CDR3 is 14 residues long. Germline values: CDR1 SQVTM, CDR2 ANQGSEA. Trimming at V came to 2 bases and at J to 2 bases, leaving 5 bases not matched to a gene. CDR3 sequence reads: CSVERGSGQETQYF. CDR3 nucleotide sequence: TGCAGCGTTGAAAGGGGTAGCGGGCAAGAGACCCAGTACTTC. The whole variable domain, remainder taken from reference TRBV29-1 and TRBJ2-5, is SAVISQKPSRDICQRGTSLTIQCQVDSQVTMMFWYRQQPGQSLTLIATANQGSEATYESGFVIDKFPISRPNLTFSTLTVSNMSPEDSSIYLCSVERGSGQETQYFGPGTRLLVL.

The rearrangement uses TRBV9 and TRBJ2-5; 8 bases are shared with TRBD2. Germline assignment: CDR1 SGDLS and CDR2 YYNGEE. This CDR3 has 15 amino acids. Trimming removed 4 bases from V and 4 bases from J; junction bases left unmatched: 9. Here the CDR3 reads CASSPSGGQLETQYF. For the CDR3, the DNA is TGTGCCAGCAGCCCTTCGGGGGGGCAATTAGAGACCCAGTACTTC.

The chain has TRBV27 and TRBJ2-6; D not resolved. Germline CDR1 reads MNHEY; CDR2 reads SMNVEV (reference sequence). V lost 3 bases, J lost 3 bases, and 3 bases lay in between. The CDR3 totals 13 residues. The CDR3 DNA is TGTGCCAGCAGTTTGAGTGGGGCCAACGTCCTGACTTTC. Protein sequence: CASSLSGANVLTF.

The chain employs TRBV4-3 and TRBJ2-3; 13 bases are a match to TRBD2. The germline V gene has CDR1 LGHNA and CDR2 YSLEER. V was pared by 1 base and J by 2 bases, with 3 bases of the junction left unmatched. This CDR3 comprises 17 residues. CDR3 residues: CASSQGTSGSPTDTQYF. The CDR3 coding sequence is TGCGCCAGCAGCCAAGGGACTAGCGGGAGCCCCACAGATACGCAGTATTTT.

The CDR3 DNA sequence: TGTGCCACCTCCGCCCAATCCGGGACTATCCAAGAGACCCAGTACTTC. Amino acid sequence: CATSAQSGTIQETQYF. V gene TRBV15 combines with J gene TRBJ2-5, with 7 bases lining up with TRBD2. In germline, CDR1 is LNHNV, CDR2 YYDKDF (reference sequence). CDR3 length: 16 residues. J lost 1 base, V lost 8 bases, and 13 bases had no gene match. The variable domain in full, completed from reference TRBV15 and TRBJ2-5, reads DAMVIQNPRYQVTQFGKPVTLSCSQTLNHNVMYWYQQKSSQAPKLLFHYYDKDFNNEADTPDNFQSRRPNTSFCFLDIRSPGLGDTAMYLCATSAQSGTIQETQYFGPGTRLLVL.

CDR3 protein: CASSVDSLAGATQYF. CDR3 sequence (DNA): TGTGCCAGCAGCGTCGACTCTTTAGCGGGAGCAACCCAGTACTTC. The chain recombines TRBV7-8 with TRBJ2-5; 9 bases map to TRBD2. The CDR3 sequence is 15 residues long. CDR1 and CDR2 (germline): SGHVS, FQNEAQ. Trimming at V came to 5 bases and at J to 8 bases, leaving 12 bases not matched to a gene.

The V and J genes are TRBV28 and TRBJ1-1; 7 bases are a match to TRBD1. Trimming at V came to 6 bases and at J to 7 bases, leaving 5 bases not matched to a gene. The CDR3 loop spans 12 amino acids. The germline CDR1 and CDR2 sequences are MDHEN and SYDVKM. CDR3 sequence reads: CASSDRVREAFF. The CDR3 DNA follows: TGTGCCAGCAGCGACAGGGTTCGTGAAGCTTTCTTT.

V and J are TRBV9 and TRBJ2-7, with D perhaps matching TRBD2 (6 bases). V was shortened by 0 bases and J by 2 bases, with 15 bases between the two germline ends. Looked up from germline, CDR1 is SGDLS and CDR2 is YYNGEE. The CDR3 has 16 residues. CDR3 protein: CASSVDVGSGAYEQYF. In DNA, the CDR3 is TGTGCCAGCAGCGTAGACGTGGGTAGCGGTGCCTACGAGCAGTACTTC.

V gene TRBV4-2 combines with J gene TRBJ2-6; the D is unclear. Germline V gene lookup returns CDR1 LGHNA and CDR2 YNFKEQ. CDR3 length: 16 residues. V was clipped by 3 bases and J by 0 bases, with 9 bases between them. CDR3 region: CASSQDDNSGANVLTF. The DNA for the CDR3 is TGTGCCAGCAGCCAGGACGATAACTCTGGGGCCAACGTCCTGACTTTC.

The chain is built from TRBV4-3 and TRBJ2-7, with D tentatively TRBD1 (5 bases). Germline loops: CDR1 LGHNA, CDR2 YSLEER. The CDR3 length is 14 residues. V shed 0 bases and J shed 0 bases, with 6 bases lying between them. Here the CDR3 DNA reads TGCGCCAGCAGCCAAGATCAGGGCTCCTACGAGCAGTACTTC. Translated, it gives CASSQDQGSYEQYF.

The V and J genes are TRBV6-6 and TRBJ2-1; TRBD2 might be the D (5 bases). CDR1 and CDR2 (germline): MNHNY, SVGAGI (reference sequence). The germline V and J ends were trimmed by 7 bases and 2 bases, with 12 bases remaining between them. There are 14 residues in the CDR3. The CDR3 is CASMRVGAYNEQFF. The CDR3 nucleotides are TGTGCCAGCATGAGGGTCGGGGCCTACAATGAGCAGTTCTTC.

This chain uses TRBV6-5 with TRBJ1-3, with D possibly TRBD1 on 6 matching bases. The CDR3 is 15 residues long. With 6 bases removed from V and 6 bases from J, the gap between germline ends came to 18 bases. The germline V gene encodes CDR1 MNHEY and CDR2 SVGAGI. The CDR3 spells CASSSTTQGVNTIYF. CDR3 in DNA: TGTGCCAGCAGCTCGACAACACAGGGAGTAAACACCATATATTTT.

V usage is TRBV18 and J usage is TRBJ1-5; D is uncertain. Trimming removed 1 base from V and 4 bases from J, with 5 bases in between. Germline CDR1 reads KGHSH; CDR2 reads LQKENI. The CDR3 contains 13 residues. This chain's CDR3 is CASSPQENQPQHF. Written as DNA, the CDR3 is TGTGCCAGCTCACCACAGGAGAATCAGCCCCAGCATTTT.